Described below is a single T cell receptor (beta chain) sequence and its context. Per the original data handling: Reference gene primer amplification in the assay estimated nucleated cell counts. Sequencing was performed with immunoSEQ multiplex PCR; in TCRdb, only in-frame clones are kept and a portion is missing. The V and J calls and clone size are taken from that table; D and trimming were inferred from the DNA. The sample carries about 180,000 clones, 81% recorded once. Recruits, aged roughly 18 to 100 years, lived in 24 US areas. In assigning cohorts, the study relied on participant-reported clinical history. This sample was included in a study of blood T cell repertoires in COVID-19. At the level of the study: T cells, B-cell-depleted T cells, or PBMCs provided the cDNA or gDNA that served as material.

Between the trimmed V and J ends, which lost 4 bases and 2 bases, there was a span of 17 bases. This CDR3 has 16 amino acids. CDR1 LGHDT and CDR2 YNNKEL come from the germline V gene (reference sequence). V and J are TRBV3-1 (or the pseudogene TRBV3-2) and TRBJ1-1; no firm D call. Sequenced: PBMCs or T cells enriched from blood (not recorded which). The clonotype was recovered from a woman in her thirties or forties with acute COVID-19. As DNA, the CDR3 is TGTGCCAGCAGCCCGAGGGTGTCGGGTGTCAACACTGAAGCTTTCTTT. Protein product: CASSPRVSGVNTEAFF.